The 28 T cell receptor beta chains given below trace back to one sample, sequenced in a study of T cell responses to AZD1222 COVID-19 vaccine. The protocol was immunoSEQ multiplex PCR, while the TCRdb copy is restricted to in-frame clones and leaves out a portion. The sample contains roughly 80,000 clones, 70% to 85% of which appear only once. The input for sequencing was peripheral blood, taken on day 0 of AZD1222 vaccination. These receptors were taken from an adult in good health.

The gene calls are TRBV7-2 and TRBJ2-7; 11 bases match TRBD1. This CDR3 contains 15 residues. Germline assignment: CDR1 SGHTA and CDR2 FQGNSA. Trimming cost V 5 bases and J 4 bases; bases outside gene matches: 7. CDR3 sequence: CASSTGTGGQYEQYF. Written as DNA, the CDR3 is TGTGCCAGCAGCACCGGGACAGGGGGACAGTACGAGCAGTACTTC.

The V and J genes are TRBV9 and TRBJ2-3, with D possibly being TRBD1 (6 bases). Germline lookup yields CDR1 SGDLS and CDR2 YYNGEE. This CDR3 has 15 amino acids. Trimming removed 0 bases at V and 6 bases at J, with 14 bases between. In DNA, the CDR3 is TGTGCCAGCAGCGTAGATGGCACAGGGACCGATACGCAGTATTTT. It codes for CASSVDGTGTDTQYF.

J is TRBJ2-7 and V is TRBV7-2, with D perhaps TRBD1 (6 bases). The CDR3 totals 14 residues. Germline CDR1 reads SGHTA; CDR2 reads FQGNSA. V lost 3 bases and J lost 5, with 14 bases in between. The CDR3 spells CASSFLGQGNEQYF. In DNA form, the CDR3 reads TGTGCCAGCAGCTTTTTGGGGCAGGGGAACGAGCAGTACTTC.

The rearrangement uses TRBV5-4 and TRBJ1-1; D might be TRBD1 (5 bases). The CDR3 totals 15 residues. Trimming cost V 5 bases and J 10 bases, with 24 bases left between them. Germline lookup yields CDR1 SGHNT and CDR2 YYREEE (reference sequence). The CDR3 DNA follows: TGTGCCAGCAGTTGGGGGACCGGGTCCTCGTGGGGAGCTTTCTTT. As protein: CASSWGTGSSWGAFF.

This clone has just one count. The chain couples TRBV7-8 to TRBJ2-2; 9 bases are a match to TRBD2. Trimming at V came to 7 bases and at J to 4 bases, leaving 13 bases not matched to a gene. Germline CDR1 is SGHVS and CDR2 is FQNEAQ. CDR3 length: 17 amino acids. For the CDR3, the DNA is TGTGCCAGCACCCAAGGGCTAGCGGGAAGACTCACCGGGGAGCTGTTTTTT. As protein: CASTQGLAGRLTGELFF.

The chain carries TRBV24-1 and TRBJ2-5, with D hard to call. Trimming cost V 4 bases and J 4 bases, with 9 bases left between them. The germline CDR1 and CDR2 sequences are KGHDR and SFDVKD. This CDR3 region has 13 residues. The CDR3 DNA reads TGTGCCACCAGTGAAGGGTTCGGAGAGACCCAGTACTTC. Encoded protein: CATSEGFGETQYF.

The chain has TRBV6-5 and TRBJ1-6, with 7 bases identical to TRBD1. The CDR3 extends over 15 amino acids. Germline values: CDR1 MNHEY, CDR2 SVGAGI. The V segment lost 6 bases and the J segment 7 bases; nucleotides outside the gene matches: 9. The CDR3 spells CASSPPDRDNSPLHF. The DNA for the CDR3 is TGTGCCAGCAGCCCCCCCGACAGGGACAATTCACCCCTCCACTTT.

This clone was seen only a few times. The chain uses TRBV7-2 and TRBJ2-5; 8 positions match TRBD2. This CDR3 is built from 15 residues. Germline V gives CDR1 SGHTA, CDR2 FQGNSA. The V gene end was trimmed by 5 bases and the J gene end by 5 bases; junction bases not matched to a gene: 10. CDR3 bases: TGTGCCAGCAGCCCAGGGGTAGCGGGGATGGAGACCCAGTACTTC. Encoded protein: CASSPGVAGMETQYF.

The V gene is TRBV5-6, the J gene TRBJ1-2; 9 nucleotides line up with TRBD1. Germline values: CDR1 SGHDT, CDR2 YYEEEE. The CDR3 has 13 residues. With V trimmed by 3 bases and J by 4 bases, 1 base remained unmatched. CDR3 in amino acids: CASSSTGGYGYTF. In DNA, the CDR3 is TGTGCCAGCAGCTCGACAGGGGGCTATGGCTACACCTTC.

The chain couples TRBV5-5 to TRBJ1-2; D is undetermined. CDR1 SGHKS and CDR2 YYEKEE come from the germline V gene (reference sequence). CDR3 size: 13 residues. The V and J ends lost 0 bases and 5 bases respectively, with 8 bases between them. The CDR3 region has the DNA TGTGCCAGCAGCTTGGCAACTGCTTATGGCTACACCTTC. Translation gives CASSLATAYGYTF. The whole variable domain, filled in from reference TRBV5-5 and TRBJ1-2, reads DAGVTQSPTHLIKTRGQQVTLRCSPISGHKSVSWYQQVLGQGPQFIFQYYEKEERGRGNFPDRFSARQFPNYSSELNVNALLLGDSALYLCASSLATAYGYTFGSGTRLTVV.

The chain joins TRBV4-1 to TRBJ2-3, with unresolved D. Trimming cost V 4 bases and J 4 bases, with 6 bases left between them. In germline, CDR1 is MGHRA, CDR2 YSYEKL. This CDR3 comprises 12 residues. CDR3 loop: CASSPHPDTQYF. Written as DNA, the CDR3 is TGCGCCAGCAGCCCCCACCCAGATACGCAGTATTTT.

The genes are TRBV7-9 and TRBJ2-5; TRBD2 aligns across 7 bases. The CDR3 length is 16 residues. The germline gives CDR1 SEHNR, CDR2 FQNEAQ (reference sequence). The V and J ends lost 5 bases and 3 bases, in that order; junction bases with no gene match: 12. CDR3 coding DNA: TGTGCCAGCAGCCCACGAGAACTAGCGAGGGAAGAGACCCAGTACTTC. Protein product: CASSPRELAREETQYF.

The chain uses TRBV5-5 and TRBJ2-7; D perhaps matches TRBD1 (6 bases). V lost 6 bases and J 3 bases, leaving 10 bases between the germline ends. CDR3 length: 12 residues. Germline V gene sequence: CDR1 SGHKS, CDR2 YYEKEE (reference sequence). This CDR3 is CASKDSYYEQYF. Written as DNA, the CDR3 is TGTGCCAGCAAGGACAGCTACTACGAGCAGTACTTC.

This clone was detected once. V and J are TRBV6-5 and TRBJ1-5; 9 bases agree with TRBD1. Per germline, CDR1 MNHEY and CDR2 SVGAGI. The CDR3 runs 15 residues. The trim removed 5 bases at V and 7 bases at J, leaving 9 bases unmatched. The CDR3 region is CASSIGTGNGQPQHF. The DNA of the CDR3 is TGTGCCAGCAGTATTGGGACAGGGAACGGCCAGCCCCAGCATTTT.

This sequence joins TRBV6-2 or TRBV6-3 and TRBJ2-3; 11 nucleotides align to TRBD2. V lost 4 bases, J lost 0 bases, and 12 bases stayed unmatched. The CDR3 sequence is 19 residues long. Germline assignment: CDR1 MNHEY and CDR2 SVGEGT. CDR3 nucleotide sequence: TGTGCCAGCAGTTCCCTGACTAGCGGGGTAGGACATAGCACAGATACGCAGTATTTT. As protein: CASSSLTSGVGHSTDTQYF.

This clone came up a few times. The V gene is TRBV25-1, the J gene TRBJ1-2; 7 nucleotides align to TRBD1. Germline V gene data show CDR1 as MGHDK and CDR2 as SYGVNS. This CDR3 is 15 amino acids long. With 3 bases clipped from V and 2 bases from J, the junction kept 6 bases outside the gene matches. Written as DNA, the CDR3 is TGTGCCAGCAGTGAGGTCGGCAGGGGGAACTATGGCTACACCTTC. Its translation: CASSEVGRGNYGYTF.

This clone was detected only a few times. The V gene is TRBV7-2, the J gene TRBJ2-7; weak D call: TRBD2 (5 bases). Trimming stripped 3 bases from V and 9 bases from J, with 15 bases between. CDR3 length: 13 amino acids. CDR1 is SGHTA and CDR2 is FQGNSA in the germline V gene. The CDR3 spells CASSLFSAQGQYF. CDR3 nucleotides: TGTGCCAGCAGCTTGTTTAGCGCCCAAGGGCAGTACTTC.

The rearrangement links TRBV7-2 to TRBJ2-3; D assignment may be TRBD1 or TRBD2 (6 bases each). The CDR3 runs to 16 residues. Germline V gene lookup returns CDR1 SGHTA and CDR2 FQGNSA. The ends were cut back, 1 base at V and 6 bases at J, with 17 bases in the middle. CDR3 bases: TGTGCCAGCAGCTTAGATCCGAGGGGGGTATATGATACGCAGTATTTT. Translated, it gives CASSLDPRGVYDTQYF.

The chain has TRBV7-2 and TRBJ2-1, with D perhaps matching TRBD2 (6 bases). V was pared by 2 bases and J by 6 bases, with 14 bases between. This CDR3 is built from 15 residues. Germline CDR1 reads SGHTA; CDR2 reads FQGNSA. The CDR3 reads CASSLLGLATNEQFF. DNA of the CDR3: TGTGCCAGCAGCTTACTGGGGCTAGCGACCAATGAGCAGTTCTTC.

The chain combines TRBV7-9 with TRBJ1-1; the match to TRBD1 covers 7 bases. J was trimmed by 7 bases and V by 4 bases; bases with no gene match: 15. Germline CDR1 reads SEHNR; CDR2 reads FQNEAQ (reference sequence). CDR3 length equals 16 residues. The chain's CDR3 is CASSSPGGDRAGEAFF. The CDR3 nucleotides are TGTGCCAGCAGCTCCCCGGGGGGCGACAGGGCCGGTGAAGCTTTCTTT. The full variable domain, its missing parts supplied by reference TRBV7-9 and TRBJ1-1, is DTGVSQNPRHKITKRGQNVTFRCDPISEHNRLYWYRQTLGQGPEFLTYFQNEAQLEKSRLLSDRFSAERPKGSFSTLEIQRTEQGDSAMYLCASSSPGGDRAGEAFFGQGTRLTVV.

CDR3: CAISEGGGFTYNSPLHF. CDR3 nucleotides: TGTGCCATCAGTGAAGGCGGGGGGTTCACCTATAATTCACCCCTCCACTTT. The rearrangement joins TRBV10-3 to TRBJ1-6; D may be TRBD1 (5 bases). Deletions cut 3 bases from V and 2 bases from J, with 14 bases between. The CDR3 has 17 amino acids. Germline CDR1 and CDR2: ENHRY and SYGVKD.

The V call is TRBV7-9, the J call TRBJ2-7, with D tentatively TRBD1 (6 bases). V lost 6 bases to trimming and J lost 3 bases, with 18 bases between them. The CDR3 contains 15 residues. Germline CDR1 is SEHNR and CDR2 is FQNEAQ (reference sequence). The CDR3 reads CASSSRAGASYEQYF. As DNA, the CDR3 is TGTGCCAGCAGTTCCCGGGCAGGGGCGAGCTACGAGCAGTACTTC.

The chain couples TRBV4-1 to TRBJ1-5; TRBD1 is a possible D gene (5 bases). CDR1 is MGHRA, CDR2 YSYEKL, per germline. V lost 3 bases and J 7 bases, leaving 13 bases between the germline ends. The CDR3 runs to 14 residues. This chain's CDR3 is CASSQVQGGQPQHF. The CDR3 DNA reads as TGCGCCAGCAGCCAGGTCCAGGGCGGGCAGCCCCAGCATTTT.

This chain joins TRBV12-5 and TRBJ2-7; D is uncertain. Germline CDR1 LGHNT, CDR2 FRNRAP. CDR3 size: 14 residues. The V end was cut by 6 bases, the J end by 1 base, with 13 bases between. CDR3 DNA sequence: TGTGCTAGTGGCCGTCCTGACTCATCCTACGAGCAGTACTTC. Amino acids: CASGRPDSSYEQYF.

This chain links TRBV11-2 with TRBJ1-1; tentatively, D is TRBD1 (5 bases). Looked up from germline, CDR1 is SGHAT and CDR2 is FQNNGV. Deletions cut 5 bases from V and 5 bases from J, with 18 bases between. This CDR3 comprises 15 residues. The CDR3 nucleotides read TGTGCCAGCAGCCCAGCCTGGGGGGGAGGTACTGAAGCTTTCTTT. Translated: CASSPAWGGGTEAFF. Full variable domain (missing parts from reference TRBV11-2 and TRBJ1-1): EAGVAQSPRYKIIEKRQSVAFWCNPISGHATLYWYQQILGQGPKLLIQFQNNGVVDDSQLPKDRFSAERLKGVDSTLKIQPAKLEDSAVYLCASSPAWGGGTEAFFGQGTRLTVV.

CDR3 DNA sequence: TGTGCCAGCAGTGAGTCCTTCTATAATTCACCCCTCCACTTT. Encoded protein: CASSESFYNSPLHF. The chain links TRBV6-1 to TRBJ1-6; D not resolved. This CDR3 has 14 residues. The germline gives CDR1 MNHNS, CDR2 SASEGT. V lost 3 bases, J lost 3 bases, and 6 bases lay in between.

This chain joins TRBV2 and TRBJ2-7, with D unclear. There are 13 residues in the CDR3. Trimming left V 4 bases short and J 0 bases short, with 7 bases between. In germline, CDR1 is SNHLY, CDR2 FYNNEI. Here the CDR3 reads CASSGAASYEQYF. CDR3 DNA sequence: TGTGCCAGCAGTGGCGCCGCCTCCTACGAGCAGTACTTC.

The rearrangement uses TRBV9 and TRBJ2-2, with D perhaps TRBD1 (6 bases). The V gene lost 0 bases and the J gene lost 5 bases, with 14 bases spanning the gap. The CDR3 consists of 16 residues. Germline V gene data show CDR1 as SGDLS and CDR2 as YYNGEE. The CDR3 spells CASSVVAAQGTGELFF. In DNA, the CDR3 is TGTGCCAGCAGCGTAGTAGCAGCTCAGGGGACCGGGGAGCTGTTTTTT.